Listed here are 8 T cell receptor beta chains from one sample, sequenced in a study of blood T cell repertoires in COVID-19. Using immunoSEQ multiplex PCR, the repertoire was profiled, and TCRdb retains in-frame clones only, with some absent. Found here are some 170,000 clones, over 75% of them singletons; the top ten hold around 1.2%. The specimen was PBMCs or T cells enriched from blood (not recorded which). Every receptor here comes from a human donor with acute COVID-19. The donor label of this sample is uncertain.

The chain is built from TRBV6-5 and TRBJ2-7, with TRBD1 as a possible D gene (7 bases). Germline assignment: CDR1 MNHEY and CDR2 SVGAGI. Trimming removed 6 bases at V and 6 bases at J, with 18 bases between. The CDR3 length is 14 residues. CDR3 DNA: TGTGCCAGCAGGCGGGACAGCGGGCCCGGCGAGCAGTACTTC. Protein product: CASRRDSGPGEQYF.

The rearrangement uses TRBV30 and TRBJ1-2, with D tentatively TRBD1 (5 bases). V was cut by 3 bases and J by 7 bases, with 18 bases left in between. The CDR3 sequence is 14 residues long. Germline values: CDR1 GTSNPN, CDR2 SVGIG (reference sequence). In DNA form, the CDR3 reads TGTGCCTGGAGGGGTAGGGGTTTGACTGGTGGCTACACCTTC. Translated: CAWRGRGLTGGYTF.

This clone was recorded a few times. In nucleotides, the CDR3 is TGTGCCTGGAGTGGGCCCTCCTACGAGCAGTACTTC. This encodes CAWSGPSYEQYF. This chain links TRBV30 with TRBJ2-7; D gene unclear. The CDR3 runs 12 residues. CDR1 and CDR2 (germline): GTSNPN, SVGIG (reference sequence). The V end was cut by 1 base, the J end by 0 bases, with 4 bases between.

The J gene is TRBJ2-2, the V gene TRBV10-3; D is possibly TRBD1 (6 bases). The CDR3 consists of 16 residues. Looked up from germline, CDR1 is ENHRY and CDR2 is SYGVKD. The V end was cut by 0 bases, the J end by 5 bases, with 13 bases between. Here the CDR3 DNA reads TGTGCCATCAGTGAGTCGAGGAGGACAGATACCGGGGAGCTGTTTTTT. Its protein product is CAISESRRTDTGELFF.

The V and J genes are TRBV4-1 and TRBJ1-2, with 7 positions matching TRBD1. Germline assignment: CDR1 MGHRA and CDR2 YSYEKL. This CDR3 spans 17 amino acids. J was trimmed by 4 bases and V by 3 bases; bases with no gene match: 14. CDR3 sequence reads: CASSQGGRGGFGYGYTF. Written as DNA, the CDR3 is TGCGCCAGCAGCCAGGGGGGTAGAGGGGGCTTTGGCTATGGCTACACCTTC.

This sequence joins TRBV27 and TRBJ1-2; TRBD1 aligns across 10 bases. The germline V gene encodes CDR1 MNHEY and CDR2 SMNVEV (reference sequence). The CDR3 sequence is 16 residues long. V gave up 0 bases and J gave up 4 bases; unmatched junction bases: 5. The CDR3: CASSLSGQGTPYGYTF. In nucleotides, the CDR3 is TGTGCCAGCAGTTTATCGGGACAGGGGACACCCTATGGCTACACCTTC.

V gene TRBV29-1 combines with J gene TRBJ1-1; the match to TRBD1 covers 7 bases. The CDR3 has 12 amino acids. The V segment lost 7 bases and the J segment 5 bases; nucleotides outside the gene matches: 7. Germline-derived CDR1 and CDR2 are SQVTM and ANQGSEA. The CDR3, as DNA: TGCAGCGGGAGGGGCAGGGGGACTGAAGCTTTCTTT. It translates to CSGRGRGTEAFF.

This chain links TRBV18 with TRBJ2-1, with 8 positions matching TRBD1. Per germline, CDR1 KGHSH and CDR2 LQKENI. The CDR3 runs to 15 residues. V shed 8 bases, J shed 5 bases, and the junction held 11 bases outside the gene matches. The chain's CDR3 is CASLVEDRANNEQFF. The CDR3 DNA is TGTGCCAGCCTCGTTGAGGACAGGGCCAACAATGAGCAGTTCTTC.